Given below is one T cell receptor (beta chain) in context. Its antigen is currently unknown. The junction differs from germline at one of its ends, possibly a read error. Germline V gene data show CDR1 as MDHEN and CDR2 as SYDVKM. The CDR3 length is 15 residues. Using its own MiXCR run on the reads, TCRdb lists one record per CDR3 protein. The sample holds 150,000 to 200,000 distinct CDR3 sequences; more than 9% are singletons and the top ten take roughly 5%. The entry originates in a study of T cell repertoires in cytomegalovirus infection. Background on the study: Evidence of both CMV infection and a matching HLA type came from public TCR beta signatures. Findings and caveats of the study: Ex vivo responses were dominated by HLA-C-restricted CMV-specific TCR beta clonotypes.

The chain employs TRBV28 and TRBJ2-2; either TRBD1 or TRBD2 may supply D (5 bases each). Sequencing was performed on PBMCs. This clonotype originated in a human donor in good health (CMV status not recorded). Some clones in this sample may be carry-over from other donors' samples. The CDR3 region has the DNA TGTGCCAGCAGACCAACAGGATCGAACACCGGGGAGCTGTCTTTT. As protein: CASRPTGSNTGELSF.